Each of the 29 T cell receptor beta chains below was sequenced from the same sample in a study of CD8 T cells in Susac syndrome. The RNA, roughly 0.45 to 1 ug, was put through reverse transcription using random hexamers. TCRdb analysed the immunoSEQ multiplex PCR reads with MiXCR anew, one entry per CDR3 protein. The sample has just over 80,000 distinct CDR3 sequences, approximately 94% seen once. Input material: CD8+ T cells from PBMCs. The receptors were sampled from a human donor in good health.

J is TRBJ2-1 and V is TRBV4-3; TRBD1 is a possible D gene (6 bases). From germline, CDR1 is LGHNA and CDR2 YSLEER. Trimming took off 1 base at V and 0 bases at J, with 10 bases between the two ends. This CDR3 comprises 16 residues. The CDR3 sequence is CASSQAQGSSYNEQFF. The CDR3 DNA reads TGCGCCAGCAGCCAAGCACAGGGAAGCTCCTACAATGAGCAGTTCTTC.

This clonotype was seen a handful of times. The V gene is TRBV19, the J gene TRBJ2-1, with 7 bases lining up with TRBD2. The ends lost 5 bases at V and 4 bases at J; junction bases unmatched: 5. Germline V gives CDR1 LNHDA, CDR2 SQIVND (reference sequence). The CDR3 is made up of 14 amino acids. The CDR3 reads CASSLGGDYNEQFF. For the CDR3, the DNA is TGTGCCAGTAGTCTGGGGGGGGATTACAATGAGCAGTTCTTC.

The CDR3 DNA reads TGCGCCAGCAGCCCGCAAGGTGGGCTGGGGGTCAATGAGCAGTTCTTC. This gives the protein CASSPQGGLGVNEQFF. This chain uses TRBV5-1 with TRBJ2-1; D tentatively reads TRBD1 or TRBD2 (5 bases each). This CDR3 is 16 amino acids long. Trimming took off 4 bases at V and 6 bases at J, with 20 bases between the two ends. Germline values: CDR1 SGHRS, CDR2 YFSETQ.

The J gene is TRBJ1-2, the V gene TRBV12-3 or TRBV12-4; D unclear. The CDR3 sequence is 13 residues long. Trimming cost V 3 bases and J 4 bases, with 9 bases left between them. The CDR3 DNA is TGTGCCAGCAGTTTCGGACCTATCTATGGCTACACCTTC. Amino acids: CASSFGPIYGYTF.

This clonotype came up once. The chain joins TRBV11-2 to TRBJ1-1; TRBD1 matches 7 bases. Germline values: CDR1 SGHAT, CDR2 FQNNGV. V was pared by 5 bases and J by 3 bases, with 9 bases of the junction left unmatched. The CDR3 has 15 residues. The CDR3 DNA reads TGTGCCAGCAGCCCCGGGACAGAGACATACACTGAAGCTTTCTTT. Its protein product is CASSPGTETYTEAFF.

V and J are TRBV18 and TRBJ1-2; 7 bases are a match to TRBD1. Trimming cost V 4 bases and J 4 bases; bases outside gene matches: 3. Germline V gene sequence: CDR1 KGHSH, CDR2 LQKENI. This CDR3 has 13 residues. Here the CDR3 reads CASSLPGGYGYTF. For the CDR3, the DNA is TGTGCCAGCTCACTACCAGGGGGCTATGGCTACACCTTC.

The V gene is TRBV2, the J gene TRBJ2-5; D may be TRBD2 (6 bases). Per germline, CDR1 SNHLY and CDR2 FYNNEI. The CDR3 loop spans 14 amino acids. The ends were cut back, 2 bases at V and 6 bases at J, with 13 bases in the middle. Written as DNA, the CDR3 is TGTGCCAGCAGTGAATCGGGGGTAGGGAAGACCCAGTACTTC. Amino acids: CASSESGVGKTQYF.

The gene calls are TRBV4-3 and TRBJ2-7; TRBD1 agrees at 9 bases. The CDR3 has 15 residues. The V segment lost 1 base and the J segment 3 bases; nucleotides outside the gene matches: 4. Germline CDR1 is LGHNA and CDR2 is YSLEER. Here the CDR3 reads CASSQGGQGVYEQYF. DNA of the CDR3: TGCGCCAGCAGCCAAGGGGGACAGGGTGTCTACGAGCAGTACTTC.

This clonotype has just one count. DNA of the CDR3: TGTGCCAGCAGGTCTACCGAGGAGGCTTTCGGCGGGGAGCTGTTTTTT. Translating it yields CASRSTEEAFGGELFF. The V call is TRBV3-1, the J call TRBJ2-2; tentative D call: TRBD2 (5 bases). This CDR3 region has 16 residues. Trimming stripped 6 bases from V and 7 bases from J, with 21 bases between. Looked up from germline, CDR1 is LGHDT and CDR2 is YNNKEL (reference sequence).

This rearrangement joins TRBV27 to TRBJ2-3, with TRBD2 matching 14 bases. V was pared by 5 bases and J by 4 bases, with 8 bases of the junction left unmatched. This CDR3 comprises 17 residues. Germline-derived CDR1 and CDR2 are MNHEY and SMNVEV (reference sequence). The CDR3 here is CASSQGLAGERSDTQYF. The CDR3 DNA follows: TGTGCCAGCAGTCAGGGACTAGCGGGGGAACGATCAGATACGCAGTATTTT.

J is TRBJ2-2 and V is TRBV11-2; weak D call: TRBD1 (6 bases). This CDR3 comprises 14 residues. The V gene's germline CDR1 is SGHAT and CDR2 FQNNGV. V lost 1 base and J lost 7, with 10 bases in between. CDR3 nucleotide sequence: TGTGCCAGCAGCTTAGTACTGGACAGCGGGGAGCTGTTTTTT. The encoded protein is CASSLVLDSGELFF.

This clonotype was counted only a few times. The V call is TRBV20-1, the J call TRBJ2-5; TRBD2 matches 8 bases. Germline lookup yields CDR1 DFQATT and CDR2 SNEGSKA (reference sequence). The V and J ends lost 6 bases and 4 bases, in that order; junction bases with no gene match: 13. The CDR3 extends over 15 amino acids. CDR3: CSAPREAGVAETQYF. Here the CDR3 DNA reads TGCAGTGCCCCTAGGGAAGCGGGAGTTGCAGAGACCCAGTACTTC.

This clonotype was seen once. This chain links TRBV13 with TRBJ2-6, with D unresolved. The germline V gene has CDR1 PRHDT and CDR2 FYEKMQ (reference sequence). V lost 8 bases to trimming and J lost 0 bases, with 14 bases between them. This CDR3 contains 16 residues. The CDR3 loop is CASVNRGDSGANVLTF. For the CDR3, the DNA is TGTGCCAGCGTCAACCGAGGCGACTCTGGGGCCAACGTCCTGACTTTC. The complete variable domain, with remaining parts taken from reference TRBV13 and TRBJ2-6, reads AAGVIQSPRHLIKEKRETATLKCYPIPRHDTVYWYQQGPGQDPQFLISFYEKMQSDKGSIPDRFSAQQFSDYHSELNMSSLELGDSALYFCASVNRGDSGANVLTFGAGSRLTVL.

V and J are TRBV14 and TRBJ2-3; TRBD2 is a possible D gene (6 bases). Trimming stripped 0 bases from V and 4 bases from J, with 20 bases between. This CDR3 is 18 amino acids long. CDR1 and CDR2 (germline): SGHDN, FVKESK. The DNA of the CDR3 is TGTGCCAGCAGCCAAGAAGCGGGCGGGCTACCCTCTTCAGATACGCAGTATTTT. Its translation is CASSQEAGGLPSSDTQYF.

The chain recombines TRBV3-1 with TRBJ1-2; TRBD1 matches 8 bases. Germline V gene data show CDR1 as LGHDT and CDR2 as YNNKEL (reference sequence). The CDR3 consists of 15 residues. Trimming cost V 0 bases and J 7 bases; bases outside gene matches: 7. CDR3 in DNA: TGTGCCAGCAGCCAAGAAAACAGGGGGGCGGGTGGCTACACCTTC. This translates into CASSQENRGAGGYTF.

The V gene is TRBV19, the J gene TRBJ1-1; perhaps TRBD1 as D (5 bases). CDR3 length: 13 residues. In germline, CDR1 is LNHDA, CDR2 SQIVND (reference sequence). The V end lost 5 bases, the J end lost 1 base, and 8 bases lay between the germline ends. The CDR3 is CASSVGRNTEAFF. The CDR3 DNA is TGTGCCAGTAGTGTGGGACGGAACACTGAAGCTTTCTTT.

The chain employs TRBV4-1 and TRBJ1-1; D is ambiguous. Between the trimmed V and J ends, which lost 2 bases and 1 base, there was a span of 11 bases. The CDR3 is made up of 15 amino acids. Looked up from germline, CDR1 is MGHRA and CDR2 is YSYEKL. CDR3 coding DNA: TGCGCCAGCAGCCAACCCACTTTTTCGAACACTGAAGCTTTCTTT. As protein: CASSQPTFSNTEAFF.

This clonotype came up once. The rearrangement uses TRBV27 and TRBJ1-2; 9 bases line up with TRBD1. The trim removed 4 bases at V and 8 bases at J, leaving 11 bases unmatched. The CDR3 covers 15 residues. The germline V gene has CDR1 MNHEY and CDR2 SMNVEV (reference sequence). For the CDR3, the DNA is TGTGCCAGCAGTTCCTCCGGGACAGGGTCCTTAGGCTACACCTTC. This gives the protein CASSSSGTGSLGYTF.

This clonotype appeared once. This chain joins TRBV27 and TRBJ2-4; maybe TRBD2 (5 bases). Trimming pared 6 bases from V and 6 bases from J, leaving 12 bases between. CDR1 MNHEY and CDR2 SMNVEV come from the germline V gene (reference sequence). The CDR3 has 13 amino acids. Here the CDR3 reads CASRRPGGNIQYF. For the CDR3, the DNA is TGTGCCAGCAGACGGCCTGGAGGAAACATTCAGTACTTC.

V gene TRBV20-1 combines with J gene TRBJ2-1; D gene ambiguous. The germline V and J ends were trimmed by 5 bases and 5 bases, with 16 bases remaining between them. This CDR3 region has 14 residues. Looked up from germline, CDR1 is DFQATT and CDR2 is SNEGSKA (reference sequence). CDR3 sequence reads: CSAFLTQRDNEQFF. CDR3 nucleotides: TGCAGTGCTTTCCTGACTCAGCGAGACAATGAGCAGTTCTTC.

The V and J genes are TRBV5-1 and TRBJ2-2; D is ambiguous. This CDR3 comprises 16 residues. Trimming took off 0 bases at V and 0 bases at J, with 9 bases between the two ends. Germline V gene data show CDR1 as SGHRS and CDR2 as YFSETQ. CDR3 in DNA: TGCGCCAGCAGCTTGGCTGGACCTGCGAACACCGGGGAGCTGTTTTTT. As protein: CASSLAGPANTGELFF. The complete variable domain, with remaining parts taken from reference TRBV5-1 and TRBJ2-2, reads KAGVTQTPRYLIKTRGQQVTLSCSPISGHRSVSWYQQTPGQGLQFLFEYFSETQRNKGNFPGRFSGRQFSNSRSEMNVSTLELGDSALYLCASSLAGPANTGELFFGEGSRLTVL.

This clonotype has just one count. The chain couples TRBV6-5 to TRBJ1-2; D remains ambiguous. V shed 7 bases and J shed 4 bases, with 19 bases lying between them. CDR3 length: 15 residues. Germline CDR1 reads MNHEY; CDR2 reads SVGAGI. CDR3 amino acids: CASTPRPPGFYGYTF. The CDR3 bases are TGTGCCAGCACTCCACGCCCCCCGGGCTTCTATGGCTACACCTTC.

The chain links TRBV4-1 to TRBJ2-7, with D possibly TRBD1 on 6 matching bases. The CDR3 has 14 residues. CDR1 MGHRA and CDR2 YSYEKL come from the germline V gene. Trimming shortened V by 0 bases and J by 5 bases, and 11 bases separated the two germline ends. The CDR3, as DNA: TGCGCCAGCAGCCAAGAAGGGGGTCCCAACGAGCAGTACTTC. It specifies CASSQEGGPNEQYF.

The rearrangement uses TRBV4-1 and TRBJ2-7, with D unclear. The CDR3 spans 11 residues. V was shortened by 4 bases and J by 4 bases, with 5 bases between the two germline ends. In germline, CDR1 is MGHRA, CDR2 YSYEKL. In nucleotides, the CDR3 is TGCGCCAGCAGCCGAGAGTACGAGCAGTACTTC. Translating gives CASSREYEQYF.

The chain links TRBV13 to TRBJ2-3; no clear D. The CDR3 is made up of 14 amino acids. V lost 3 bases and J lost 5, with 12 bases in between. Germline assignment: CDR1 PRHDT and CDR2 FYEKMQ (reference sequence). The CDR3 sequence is CASSLGGEGDTQYF. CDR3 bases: TGTGCCAGCAGCTTGGGTGGGGAAGGAGATACGCAGTATTTT.

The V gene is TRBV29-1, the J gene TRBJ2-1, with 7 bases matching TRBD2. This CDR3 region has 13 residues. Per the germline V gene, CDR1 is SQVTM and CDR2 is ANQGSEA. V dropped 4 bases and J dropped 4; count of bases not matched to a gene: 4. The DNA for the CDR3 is TGCAGCGTTGGAGCGGGGAAGTACAATGAGCAGTTCTTC. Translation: CSVGAGKYNEQFF.

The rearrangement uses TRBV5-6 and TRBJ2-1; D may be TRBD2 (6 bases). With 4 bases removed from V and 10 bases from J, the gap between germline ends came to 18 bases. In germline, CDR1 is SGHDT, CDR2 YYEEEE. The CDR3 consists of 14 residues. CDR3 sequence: CASSPGVAALEQFF. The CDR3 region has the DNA TGTGCCAGCAGCCCGGGGGTGGCAGCGCTGGAGCAGTTCTTC.

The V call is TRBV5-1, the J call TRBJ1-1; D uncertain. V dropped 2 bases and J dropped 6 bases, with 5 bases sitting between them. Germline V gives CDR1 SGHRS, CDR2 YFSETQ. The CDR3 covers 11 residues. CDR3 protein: CASSFGPEAFF. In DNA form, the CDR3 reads TGCGCCAGCAGCTTCGGCCCTGAAGCTTTCTTT.

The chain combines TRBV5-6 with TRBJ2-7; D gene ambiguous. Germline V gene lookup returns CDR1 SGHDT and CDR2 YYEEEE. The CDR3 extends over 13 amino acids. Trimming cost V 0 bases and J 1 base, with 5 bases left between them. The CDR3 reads CASSLGVSYEQYF. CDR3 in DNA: TGTGCCAGCAGCTTGGGGGTGTCCTACGAGCAGTACTTC.